This T cell receptor beta chain is from a study of response to subunit inactivated influenza vaccine. TCRdb used MiXCR to reprocess the RT-PCR reads, holding one entry per CDR3 protein. The repertoire consists of 610,000 or so distinct CDR3 sequences, with approximately 15% occurring once and the leading ten covering over 8.5%. General observations from the study: Only a handful of new T cells, the authors suggested, are recruited with each seasonal influenza vaccination.

Concerning this clonotype itself: No antigen is known for it.

This CDR3 comprises 14 residues. Germline lookup yields CDR1 SQVTM and CDR2 ANQGSEA. Trimming removed 4 bases from V and 4 bases from J; junction bases left unmatched: 8. Specimen: PBMCs from blood, collected less than 13 days after vaccination. The gene calls are TRBV29-1 and TRBJ1-1, with TRBD1 matching 8 bases. The clonotype comes from a middle-aged man who received an inactivated influenza vaccine. The CDR3 loop reads CSVGALTGATEAFF. The DNA for the CDR3 is TGCAGCGTTGGGGCACTGACAGGGGCCACTGAAGCTTTCTTT.